This T cell receptor beta chain comes out of a study of T cells after yellow fever vaccination. Production of TCR cDNA was by 5'RACE template switching, which also added a universal primer site and UMIs. A single record per CDR3 protein comes from TCRdb applying MiXCR to the 5' RACE reads. The sample shows 300,000 to 350,000 distinct CDR3 sequences, around 4.5% of them seen only once. This clonotype turned up a few times. The antigen remains undetermined. The CDR3 has 14 residues. V shed 5 bases and J shed 5 bases, with 15 bases lying between them. Germline values: CDR1 WSHSY, CDR2 SAAADI. Overall study findings and caveats: A small share of clonotypes appeared in both CD4 and CD8 compartments. Although the secondary response was weaker, it peaked faster, at day 5 versus 15.

Source: PBMCs, taken 15 days after the yellow fever booster vaccination. The chain recombines TRBV10-2 with TRBJ2-5; no firm D call. This clonotype was sampled from a man between 18 and 29 years old who received the YFV17D yellow fever vaccine. CDR3 loop: CASSPSRLGETQYF. CDR3 sequence (DNA): TGCGCCAGCAGTCCGTCGAGGCTGGGGGAGACCCAGTACTTC.